This TCR beta chain comes out of a study of tumor-infiltrating lymphocytes in primary liver carcinoma. Study in general: In every tissue type, samples returned a similar yield of roughly 3.65 to 7.5 million productive TCRbeta reads.

Taking about 18-32 mg of unsorted bulk tissue, the authors co-extracted RNA and DNA. All patients had surgically resected primary liver carcinoma. Those patients suffered from chronic HBV infection and were treatment-naive. Collection of samples drew on five separate regions of each tumor. The sample holds many counts of this clonotype. CDR1 and CDR2 from the germline V gene are MDHEN and SYDVKM. Trimming removed 6 bases at V and 1 base at J, with 12 bases between. This CDR3 has 14 amino acids. Making TCR beta cDNA involved approximately 480 ng total RNA and a constant-region primer. Generation of the TCR beta libraries relied on three nested multiplex PCR rounds using slightly modified ARM-PCR. Rounds one and two of PCR, each of 10 cycles, were primed with TRBV1-TRBV30 forward primers and a C-beta reverse primer. Using its own MiXCR run on the multiplex PCR reads, TCRdb lists one record per CDR3 protein. The sample records roughly 100,000 distinct CDR3 sequences, around two thirds being singletons.

The material sequenced was liver tumor tissue from sampling region 2. Noted subset: tumor region T2, inferior pole. The chain couples TRBV28 to TRBJ1-2, with D possibly being TRBD1 (6 bases). The sequence was collected from a woman aged 60-75 years with primary liver carcinoma and hepatitis B virus infection. The CDR3 coding sequence is TGTGCCAGCAGCTACAGGGCAGTTAACTATGGCTACACCTTC. It is translated as CASSYRAVNYGYTF.